The rows below give T cell receptor beta chains drawn from one sample of a study of blood T cell repertoires in COVID-19. Clones were read by immunoSEQ multiplex PCR, and TCRdb kept only the in-frame ones, dropping some. Of about 290,000 clones in the sample, roughly nine tenths were seen once. Input material: peripheral blood. Receptors originate from a woman in her 30s with COVID-19, enrolled during active disease. CDR3s include the opening cysteine and the closing phenylalanine or tryptophan. A D gene is named only where the DNA matches it firmly. Size is omitted from some rows. Given values are once, few, many or a class for expanded clones.

d_call clone_size j_call v_call cdr3_aa cdr3_nt
- few TRBJ1-5 TRBV19 CASSFDSGNQPQHF TGTGCCAGTAGTTTCGACTCTGGCAATCAGCCCCAGCATTTT
- once TRBJ2-7 TRBV10-3 CAISDVEVRTSYEQYF TGTGCCATCAGTGACGTCGAGGTCCGCACCTCCTACGAGCAGTACTTC
- - TRBJ1-1 TRBV18 CASSPRAGPTEAFF TGTGCCAGCTCACCACGGGCAGGGCCGACTGAAGCTTTCTTT
- - TRBJ2-1 TRBV5-1 CASSSQTPDGGNEQFF TGCGCCAGCAGCAGTCAGACTCCTGACGGGGGCAATGAGCAGTTCTTC
- - TRBJ1-2 TRBV13 CASSTRTDSGGYTF TGTGCCAGCAGCACGCGGACCGACTCGGGAGGCTACACCTTC
- - TRBJ1-1 TRBV19 CASSPQGLNTEAFF TGTGCCAGTAGCCCACAGGGTTTGAACACTGAAGCTTTCTTT
- - TRBJ1-1 TRBV12-3/TRBV12-4 CASSLVTGTEAFF TGTGCCAGCAGTTTAGTAACGGGGACTGAAGCTTTCTTT
TRBD1 - TRBJ2-2 TRBV11-2 CASSSTGVLNTGELFF TGTGCCAGCAGCTCAACAGGGGTTCTGAACACCGGGGAGCTGTTTTTT
- once TRBJ1-2 TRBV7-8 CASSRAGGQGYTF TGTGCCAGCAGCCGAGCCGGGGGGCAAGGCTACACCTTC
TRBD1 - TRBJ1-2 TRBV5-1 CASSVDDRGRYGYTF TGCGCCAGCAGCGTCGATGACAGGGGGCGGTATGGCTACACCTTC
TRBD1 - TRBJ1-5 TRBV5-1 CASSLLGQGNQPQHF TGCGCCAGCAGCTTGTTGGGACAGGGAAATCAGCCCCAGCATTTT
- - TRBJ1-2 TRBV11-2 CASTAGWTQGSYGYTF TGTGCCAGCACTGCGGGCTGGACCCAGGGGAGCTATGGCTACACCTTC
TRBD1 - TRBJ1-6 TRBV2 CASSVPGTGNSPLHF TGTGCCAGCAGTGTACCCGGGACAGGGAATTCACCCCTCCACTTT
- - TRBJ2-3 TRBV11-2 CASSSRQSTDTQYF TGTGCCAGCAGCTCCCGACAGAGCACAGATACGCAGTATTTT
- - TRBJ2-7 TRBV19 CASSLDASSYEQYF TGTGCCAGTAGTCTAGACGCGAGCTCCTACGAGCAGTACTTC
TRBD1 - TRBJ2-5 TRBV3-1/TRBV3-2 CASRGTGQETQYF TGTGCCAGCAGAGGGACAGGACAAGAGACCCAGTACTTC
- - TRBJ1-6 TRBV3-1/TRBV3-2 CASSQPNTQGNSPLHF TGTGCCAGCAGCCAACCCAATACCCAGGGGAATTCACCCCTCCACTTT
- - TRBJ1-2 TRBV9 CASGQFYGYTF TGTGCCAGTGGACAGTTCTATGGCTACACCTTC
- - TRBJ1-3 TRBV1 CTSTQLSGNTIYF TGCACCAGCACCCAACTCTCTGGAAACACCATATATTTT
TRBD1 - TRBJ1-2 TRBV5-1 CASSLTGTGYGYTF TGCGCCAGCAGCTTAACCGGGACAGGCTATGGCTACACCTTC
- once TRBJ1-1 TRBV5-1 CASSWGQNTEAFF TGCGCCAGCAGCTGGGGACAAAACACTGAAGCTTTCTTT
- - TRBJ1-5 TRBV9 CASSPGGPSQPQHF TGTGCCAGCAGCCCCGGGGGACCAAGTCAGCCCCAGCATTTT
- - TRBJ2-4 TRBV6-5 CASSRDSGDKNIQYF TGTGCCAGCAGTCGGGACTCGGGGGACAAAAACATTCAGTACTTC
- - TRBJ1-5 TRBV7-9 CASSLGLSGPQHF TGTGCCAGCAGCTTAGGGCTCTCGGGGCCCCAGCATTTT
- few TRBJ2-7 TRBV5-5 CASSFQGGYVYEQYF TGTGCCAGCAGCTTTCAGGGGGGATATGTCTACGAGCAGTACTTC
TRBD2 - TRBJ2-1 TRBV18 CASSPRISGGAYNEQFF TGTGCCAGCTCACCACGGATTAGCGGGGGGGCCTACAATGAGCAGTTCTTC
- - TRBJ1-1 TRBV5-4 CASSSPKRNTEAFF TGTGCCAGCAGCTCACCTAAAAGGAACACTGAAGCTTTCTTT
- - TRBJ2-1 TRBV5-6 CASSFWAGNEQFF TGTGCCAGCAGCTTTTGGGCGGGCAATGAGCAGTTCTTC
TRBD1 once TRBJ1-2 TRBV5-4 CASSRYPLDRGRYGYTF TGTGCCAGCAGCCGATACCCCCTTGACAGGGGCAGGTATGGCTACACCTTC
TRBD2 - TRBJ2-3 TRBV7-9 CASSAGGLDTQYF TGTGCCAGCAGCGCGGGGGGCTTAGATACGCAGTATTTT
TRBD1 - TRBJ2-7 TRBV2 CASETGGGFYEQYF TGTGCCAGTGAGACAGGGGGCGGATTCTACGAGCAGTACTTC
- - TRBJ1-5 TRBV27 CASSLRGSTGPNQPQHF TGTGCCAGCAGTCTAAGAGGGTCCACCGGCCCCAATCAGCCCCAGCATTTT
- once TRBJ2-5 TRBV27 CASSLFGETQYF TGTGCCAGCAGTTTGTTCGGTGAGACCCAGTACTTC